The 10 T cell receptor beta chains below were found in one sample sequenced in a study of shared T cell receptors in the human thymus. TCRdb keeps only in-frame clones here, not all; method: immunoSEQ multiplex PCR. The table includes about 660,000 clones, approximately 89% detected once. Another study also made use of these data, one on human thymus T cells.

The source material was thymocytes. These receptors came from a boy under two years old with a congenital heart defect.

The chain recombines TRBV4-1 with TRBJ2-7; D call uncertain. The CDR3 contains 13 residues. Trimming left V 3 bases short and J 2 bases short, with 8 bases between. CDR1 is MGHRA and CDR2 is YSYEKL in the germline V gene. Here the CDR3 DNA reads TGCGCCAGCAGCCATCAAGAGACCTACGAGCAGTACTTC. This codes for CASSHQETYEQYF.

J is TRBJ2-6 and V is TRBV7-2; 7 positions match TRBD1. The trim removed 4 bases at V and 4 bases at J, leaving 7 bases unmatched. Per germline, CDR1 SGHTA and CDR2 FQGNSA. The CDR3 loop spans 16 amino acids. CDR3 bases: TGTGCCAGCAGCTGCACAGGGGCGACAGGGGCCAACGTCCTGACTTTC. Encoded protein: CASSCTGATGANVLTF.

This CDR3 reads CASSPIAGDYGYTF. The CDR3, as DNA: TGTGCCAGCAGCCCCATAGCAGGGGACTATGGCTACACCTTC. The J gene is TRBJ1-2, the V gene TRBV7-4; tentatively, D is TRBD1 (6 bases). Germline V gene sequence: CDR1 SGHVT, CDR2 SQSDAQ. Trimming stripped 5 bases from V and 3 bases from J, with 13 bases between. The CDR3 sequence is 14 residues long. Full variable domain (remainder filled in from reference TRBV7-4 and TRBJ1-2): GAGVSQSPRYKVAKRGRDVALRCDSISGHVTLYWYRQTLGQGSEVLTYSQSDAQRDKSGRPSGRFSAERPERSVSTLKIQRTEQGDSAVYLCASSPIAGDYGYTFGSGTRLTVV.

This sequence joins TRBV6-5 and TRBJ1-2; 7 positions agree with TRBD1. The V gene end was trimmed by 2 bases and the J gene end by 5 bases; junction bases not matched to a gene: 8. Germline values: CDR1 MNHEY, CDR2 SVGAGI. The CDR3 sequence is 15 residues long. This CDR3 reads CASSYGDRVHYGYTF. In DNA, the CDR3 is TGTGCCAGCAGTTACGGAGACAGGGTTCATTATGGCTACACCTTC.

J is TRBJ1-1 and V is TRBV14; 7 bases are a match to TRBD1. In germline, CDR1 is SGHDN, CDR2 FVKESK. Germline trimming cut 3 bases from V and 2 bases from J; bases unmatched to any gene: 15. The CDR3 extends over 18 amino acids. This CDR3 reads CASSHKIHDRVGNTEAFF. CDR3 nucleotide sequence: TGTGCCAGCAGCCATAAGATTCACGACAGGGTAGGAAACACTGAAGCTTTCTTT.

On this clone itself: Additional DNA sequences in this sample encode the identical CDR3. V gene TRBV27 combines with J gene TRBJ1-1; no clear D gene. Trimming removed 2 bases from V and 11 bases from J, with 15 bases in between. This CDR3 region has 13 residues. The germline gives CDR1 MNHEY, CDR2 SMNVEV (reference sequence). CDR3 protein: CASSLTVSGEAFF. CDR3 DNA sequence: TGTGCCAGCAGTTTAACGGTGTCAGGTGAGGCTTTCTTT.

The rearrangement links TRBV19 to TRBJ1-5; tentative D call: TRBD1 (5 bases). CDR3 length: 19 amino acids. The V gene lost 3 bases and the J gene lost 0 bases, with 21 bases spanning the gap. CDR1 is LNHDA, CDR2 SQIVND, per germline (reference sequence). CDR3 DNA: TGTGCCAGTAGTATTTTTCGCGGGACCCCTTGGAATAGCAATCAGCCCCAGCATTTT. It translates to CASSIFRGTPWNSNQPQHF.

This clone came up once. J is TRBJ2-3 and V is TRBV4-3, with 9 bases matching TRBD2. Germline-derived CDR1 and CDR2 are LGHNA and YSLEER. The length of the CDR3 is 18 residues. With V trimmed by 1 base and J by 2 bases, 10 bases remained unmatched. The chain's CDR3 is CASSQGRIIAGVTDTQYF. CDR3 in DNA: TGCGCCAGCAGCCAAGGGAGGATAATAGCGGGAGTCACAGATACGCAGTATTTT.

The genes are TRBV2 and TRBJ2-5; D is perhaps TRBD2 (5 bases). The V gene's germline CDR1 is SNHLY and CDR2 FYNNEI. This CDR3 is 12 amino acids long. The germline V and J ends were trimmed by 6 bases and 3 bases, with 8 bases remaining between them. CDR3 sequence (DNA): TGTGCCAGCAGGAGGGTCAAAGAGACCCAGTACTTC. It specifies CASRRVKETQYF.

The chain is built from TRBV9 and TRBJ2-1; the match to TRBD2 covers 9 bases. Trimming cost V 1 base and J 5 bases; bases outside gene matches: 7. This CDR3 is 16 amino acids long. Germline V CDR1 and CDR2: SGDLS, YYNGEE. The DNA of the CDR3 is TGTGCCAGCAGCGTACCATTAGCGGGAGCCAACAATGAGCAGTTCTTC. Amino acids: CASSVPLAGANNEQFF.